This T cell receptor (beta chain) is from a study of blood T cell repertoires in COVID-19. Some clones are missing from TCRdb's copy, which holds only in-frame ones; the method was immunoSEQ multiplex PCR. The sample holds roughly 410,000 clones; around 91% are singletons and the top ten take 1.5% to 1.9%. The sequence was collected from a woman aged 40 to 49 with COVID-19, enrolled during active disease. What was sequenced was peripheral blood.

CDR3 in amino acids: CASSLDRGLGNYGYTF. The CDR3 DNA follows: TGTGCCAGTAGTCTGGACAGGGGGCTCGGTAACTATGGCTACACCTTC. The chain couples TRBV19 to TRBJ1-2; 11 bases map to TRBD1. The J segment lost 1 base and the V segment lost 5 bases, leaving 6 bases of the junction unmatched. Germline values: CDR1 LNHDA, CDR2 SQIVND (reference sequence). CDR3 length: 16 residues.